This TCR beta chain is from a study of T cell repertoires in cytomegalovirus infection. Background on the study: Signatures in public TCR beta sequences pointed to both CMV infection and matching HLA type. Study-level findings and limits: Pooled public TCR beta family frequency picked out CMV carriers with the relevant HLA.

A remark on this clonotype: The antigen remains unidentified.

The length of the CDR3 is 14 residues. Germline CDR1 is MNHEY and CDR2 is SMNVEV (reference sequence). J gave up 6 bases and V 3 bases, and 5 bases lay outside the gene matches. One entry per CDR3 protein, called by TCRdb with MiXCR from the reads. This sample carries about 100,000 distinct CDR3 sequences, approximately 30% of them seen once, and the ten largest clones take 65% to 75%. This sample comprised CD8+ T cells from cultured PBMCs, obtained from culture after CMV antigen stimulation. V is TRBV27 and J is TRBJ1-5, with 7 bases that match TRBD1. This TCR came from a human donor in good health (CMV status not recorded). Some clones in this sample may be carry-over from other donors' samples. The CDR3 sequence: CASSFQGGGQPQHF. DNA for the CDR3: TGTGCCAGCAGTTTTCAGGGGGGCGGTCAGCCCCAGCATTTT.